This TCR beta chain was recovered during a study of T cell responses to AZD1222 COVID-19 vaccine. Study observations and caveats: Among AZD1222 vaccinees, only 5 to 7 were seropositive at baseline. Compared with day 0, the breadth and depth of the Spike-specific TCR repertoire rose significantly after two doses of AZD1222. Nearly half of unique spike-specific TCRs reportedly avoided B.1.351 and B.1.1.7 mutated regions. The CD4 TCRs associated with vaccination extended across spike and predominated at 160-218 and 743-854.

Generated by immunoSEQ multiplex PCR, the TCRdb table keeps only in-frame clones and is missing some. Of some 180,000 clones in the sample, around 94% were seen once. As concerns this clone: Its target is unknown.

The CDR3 is 15 amino acids. V shed 1 base and J 4 bases; nucleotides not matched to a gene: 5. Germline CDR1 is LGHDT and CDR2 is YNNKEL (reference sequence). The sequencing here drew on peripheral blood, taken on day 0 of AZD1222 vaccination. The chain links TRBV3-1 (or the pseudogene TRBV3-2) to TRBJ2-7, with 9 bases matching TRBD2. The TCR comes from an adult in good health. The CDR3 DNA sequence: TGTGCCAGCAGCCAAGGCGCTAGCGGGGCGTACGAGCAGTACTTC. It encodes CASSQGASGAYEQYF.